The 26 T cell receptor beta chains below all came from one sample that was sequenced in a study of cytomegalovirus exposure and HLA in healthy donors. TCRdb keeps only in-frame clones here, not all; method: immunoSEQ multiplex PCR. The sample has 55,000 to 80,000 clones, about 94% seen once. Sequencing was performed on PBMCs. The receptors here all came from a man younger than 35 in good health and CMV-seropositive.

This clone has just a few counts. The chain couples TRBV19 to TRBJ2-1; tentative D call: TRBD1 (6 bases). This CDR3 is built from 14 residues. Germline CDR1 LNHDA, CDR2 SQIVND (reference sequence). Trimming removed 3 bases at V and 1 base at J, with 7 bases between. CDR3 DNA sequence: TGTGCCAGTAGTATGGGGACATCCTACAATGAGCAGTTCTTC. As protein: CASSMGTSYNEQFF.

V usage is TRBV7-8 and J usage is TRBJ2-1, with TRBD2 matching over 15 bases. The trim removed 5 bases at V and 7 bases at J, leaving 9 bases unmatched. This CDR3 has 17 residues. From germline, CDR1 is SGHVS and CDR2 FQNEAQ. The CDR3 here is CASSPGLAGGPGNEQFF. For the CDR3, the DNA is TGTGCCAGCAGCCCCGGACTAGCGGGAGGGCCGGGTAATGAGCAGTTCTTC.

The genes are TRBV9 and TRBJ2-1; 12 nucleotides align to TRBD2. Germline CDR1 SGDLS, CDR2 YYNGEE. After removal of 3 bases from V and 6 bases from J, the junction contained 10 bases not matched to a gene. The CDR3 has 17 residues. The CDR3 sequence is CASSETSGGRGGNEQFF. CDR3 in DNA: TGTGCCAGCAGCGAAACTAGCGGGGGGCGAGGAGGCAATGAGCAGTTCTTC.

The chain couples TRBV13 to TRBJ2-3; tentative D call: TRBD2 (5 bases). The CDR3 totals 12 residues. Germline V gene data show CDR1 as PRHDT and CDR2 as FYEKMQ (reference sequence). The V end was cut by 6 bases, the J end by 6 bases, with 10 bases between. CDR3 nucleotide sequence: TGTGCCAGCAGGGGGAGTCGGGATACGCAGTATTTT. Its translation is CASRGSRDTQYF.

The chain links TRBV14 to TRBJ2-1, with 10 bases aligning to TRBD2. In germline, CDR1 is SGHDN, CDR2 FVKESK. Trimming at V came to 2 bases and at J to 4 bases, leaving 5 bases not matched to a gene. The CDR3 covers 16 residues. DNA of the CDR3: TGTGCCAGCAGCCAAAACGTACTAGCGGGATACAATGAGCAGTTCTTC. Amino acid sequence: CASSQNVLAGYNEQFF.

The chain has TRBV6-5 and TRBJ2-2; 9 nucleotides match TRBD1. V lost 8 bases and J lost 6; bases outside the gene matches: 7. Germline V gene sequence: CDR1 MNHEY, CDR2 SVGAGI. The CDR3 covers 14 residues. The CDR3 bases are TGTGCCAGCCGTGGACAGGGGTCGGCCGGGGAGCTGTTTTTT. It is translated as CASRGQGSAGELFF.

The chain employs TRBV6-1 and TRBJ2-7; 7 bases agree with TRBD1. The CDR3 has 13 amino acids. Trimming at V came to 5 bases and at J to 2 bases, leaving 3 bases not matched to a gene. The germline CDR1 and CDR2 sequences are MNHNS and SASEGT. The CDR3 sequence: CASSPGQTYEQYF. The CDR3 DNA reads as TGTGCCAGCAGTCCGGGACAGACCTACGAGCAGTACTTC.

The chain has TRBV19 and TRBJ2-7, with D perhaps TRBD1 (5 bases). This CDR3 region has 12 residues. Germline-derived CDR1 and CDR2 are LNHDA and SQIVND (reference sequence). V was shortened by 11 bases and J by 4 bases, with 15 bases between the two germline ends. In DNA, the CDR3 is TGTGCCCCCCAGGGCGAGAAATACGAGCAGTACTTC. It yields the protein CAPQGEKYEQYF.

The J gene is TRBJ1-5, the V gene TRBV19; D is possibly TRBD1 (6 bases). CDR1 and CDR2 from the germline V gene are LNHDA and SQIVND (reference sequence). The CDR3 has 12 amino acids. V was pared by 10 bases and J by 3 bases, with 10 bases between. The CDR3 is CATRGNNQPQHF. In DNA form, the CDR3 reads TGTGCCACCAGGGGAAACAATCAGCCCCAGCATTTT.

The chain couples TRBV6-5 to TRBJ2-5, with 9 bases aligning to TRBD1. The trim removed 2 bases at V and 5 bases at J, leaving 3 bases unmatched. Germline lookup yields CDR1 MNHEY and CDR2 SVGAGI. CDR3 length equals 14 residues. The CDR3 coding sequence is TGTGCCAGCAGTTACCCCGACAGGGGGGAGACCCAGTACTTC. This translates into CASSYPDRGETQYF.

The V and J genes are TRBV27 and TRBJ2-7, with a tentative D call TRBD1 (5 bases). The CDR3 extends over 14 amino acids. V dropped 2 bases and J dropped 0 bases, with 8 bases sitting between them. Germline CDR1 and CDR2: MNHEY and SMNVEV (reference sequence). The CDR3 reads CASSLRQGSYEQYF. The CDR3, as DNA: TGTGCCAGCAGTTTACGCCAGGGCTCCTACGAGCAGTACTTC.

CDR3 sequence: CASSYLDGTQYEQYF. The CDR3, as DNA: TGTGCCAGCAGTTACCTAGACGGTACCCAGTACGAGCAGTACTTC. The chain is built from TRBV6-5 and TRBJ2-7, with no clear D. Trimming stripped 2 bases from V and 4 bases from J, with 15 bases between. The germline gives CDR1 MNHEY, CDR2 SVGAGI. CDR3 length: 15 residues.

This clone showed up just a few times. The gene calls are TRBV13 and TRBJ2-5; TRBD2 aligns across 7 bases. With V trimmed by 3 bases and J by 5 bases, 6 bases remained unmatched. The germline V gene encodes CDR1 PRHDT and CDR2 FYEKMQ (reference sequence). This CDR3 comprises 14 residues. The CDR3 sequence: CASSLGRGGETQYF. DNA of the CDR3: TGTGCCAGCAGCTTGGGACGGGGAGGGGAGACCCAGTACTTC.

The CDR3 spells CASSPRDRVPGANVLTF. CDR3 DNA: TGTGCCAGCAGCCCCCGGGACAGGGTACCTGGGGCCAACGTCCTGACTTTC. J is TRBJ2-6 and V is TRBV11-2; 9 bases match TRBD1. The CDR3 is 17 amino acids. Germline lookup yields CDR1 SGHAT and CDR2 FQNNGV. V lost 5 bases, J lost 2 bases, and 7 bases stayed unmatched.

The rearrangement uses TRBV4-2 and TRBJ2-1; no firm D call. The CDR3 spans 14 residues. Trimming removed 0 bases from V and 0 bases from J, with 3 bases in between. Germline V CDR1 and CDR2: LGHNA, YNFKEQ. This CDR3 reads CASSQDLSYNEQFF. In DNA form, the CDR3 reads TGTGCCAGCAGCCAAGACCTCTCCTACAATGAGCAGTTCTTC.

J is TRBJ2-7 and V is TRBV11-3; weak D call: TRBD2 (6 bases). The CDR3 is 13 amino acids. Between the trimmed V and J ends, which lost 5 bases and 2 bases, there was a span of 10 bases. Per germline, CDR1 SGHNT and CDR2 YENEEA. CDR3 sequence (DNA): TGTGCCAGCAGCCAAGGCGGGGCCTACGAGCAGTACTTC. The encoded protein is CASSQGGAYEQYF.

The chain employs TRBV6-1 and TRBJ2-2; D gene unclear. The CDR3 consists of 13 residues. V gave up 4 bases and J gave up 6 bases, with 9 bases separating them. The V gene's germline CDR1 is MNHNS and CDR2 SASEGT. The DNA of the CDR3 is TGTGCCAGCAGTGTCCCCCTCTCCGGGGAGCTGTTTTTT. Translating gives CASSVPLSGELFF.

The chain uses TRBV9 and TRBJ1-5; 7 positions match TRBD1. Germline V CDR1 and CDR2: SGDLS, YYNGEE. The CDR3 is 14 amino acids. V shed 0 bases and J 6 bases; nucleotides not matched to a gene: 3. CDR3 loop: CASSVEGGGQPQHF. The CDR3 DNA reads as TGTGCCAGCAGCGTAGAAGGGGGCGGTCAGCCCCAGCATTTT.

Only one count was recorded for this clone. CDR3 DNA: TGCGCCAGCAGCCCCTCCTCGGTGGGGGCCCCAGATACGCAGTATTTT. Its protein is CASSPSSVGAPDTQYF. This rearrangement joins TRBV4-1 to TRBJ2-3, with a weak D call TRBD1 (6 bases). CDR1 and CDR2 from the germline V gene are MGHRA and YSYEKL. V gave up 4 bases and J gave up 4 bases, with 18 bases separating them. The CDR3 loop spans 16 amino acids.

This chain links TRBV29-1 with TRBJ1-1; D unresolved. The CDR3 covers 12 residues. Germline V gene sequence: CDR1 SQVTM, CDR2 ANQGSEA. Trimming stripped 3 bases from V and 5 bases from J, with 10 bases between. The CDR3, as DNA: TGCAGCGTTGATTACGGCGGGACTGAAGCTTTCTTT. It codes for CSVDYGGTEAFF.

This clone was seen once. This chain links TRBV10-3 with TRBJ2-7, with 7 positions matching TRBD2. The CDR3 covers 17 residues. J lost 2 bases, V lost 2 bases, and 12 bases had no gene match. The germline V gene encodes CDR1 ENHRY and CDR2 SYGVKD. In nucleotides, the CDR3 is TGTGCCATCAGTGAGCCTCCACGTTGGGGAGGGACCTACGAGCAGTACTTC. Translation: CAISEPPRWGGTYEQYF.

The chain recombines TRBV29-1 with TRBJ1-2; TRBD1 is a possible D gene (5 bases). Trimming stripped 4 bases from V and 3 bases from J, with 12 bases between. The germline V gene has CDR1 SQVTM and CDR2 ANQGSEA. This CDR3 is built from 13 residues. The CDR3 DNA sequence: TGCAGCGTTGCCCGCAGGGCCGACTATGGCTACACCTTC. Its translation: CSVARRADYGYTF.

The V call is TRBV2, the J call TRBJ1-1; D is ambiguous. This CDR3 comprises 12 residues. The V end was cut by 7 bases, the J end by 3 bases, with 9 bases between. Germline V gene lookup returns CDR1 SNHLY and CDR2 FYNNEI. CDR3 nucleotide sequence: TGTGCCAGCATCGCAGACTACACTGAAGCTTTCTTT. Translated: CASIADYTEAFF. Combining the CDR3 with reference TRBV2 and TRBJ1-1 gives the whole variable domain EPEVTQTPSHQVTQMGQEVILRCVPISNHLYFYWYRQILGQKVEFLVSFYNNEISEKSEIFDDQFSVERPDGSNFTLKIRSTKLEDSAMYFCASIADYTEAFFGQGTRLTVV.

The V and J genes are TRBV11-2 and TRBJ2-1, with D possibly TRBD1 on 5 matching bases. Germline CDR1 is SGHAT and CDR2 is FQNNGV. V gave up 0 bases and J gave up 1 base, with 13 bases separating them. This CDR3 contains 17 residues. As DNA, the CDR3 is TGTGCCAGCAGCTTAGAGGGCAGGCAGGGTTCCTACAATGAGCAGTTCTTC. Residues: CASSLEGRQGSYNEQFF.

In this sample, this clone turned up a few times. CDR3: CASSLGGGDEQYF. The CDR3 DNA sequence: TGTGCCAGCAGCTTAGGAGGGGGCGACGAGCAGTACTTC. The genes are TRBV7-9 and TRBJ2-7; 7 bases line up with TRBD1. Germline lookup yields CDR1 SEHNR and CDR2 FQNEAQ (reference sequence). There are 13 residues in the CDR3. The junction had 2 bases not matched to a gene; V was cut back by 1 base and J by 5 bases.

The chain combines TRBV6-4 with TRBJ2-3; tentatively, D is TRBD2 (6 bases). CDR1 and CDR2 from the germline V gene are MRHNA and SNTAGT. V lost 6 bases, J lost 0 bases, and 10 bases lay in between. There are 14 residues in the CDR3. Written as DNA, the CDR3 is TGTGCCAGCAGCCCGGGACTGAGCACAGATACGCAGTATTTT. It yields the protein CASSPGLSTDTQYF.